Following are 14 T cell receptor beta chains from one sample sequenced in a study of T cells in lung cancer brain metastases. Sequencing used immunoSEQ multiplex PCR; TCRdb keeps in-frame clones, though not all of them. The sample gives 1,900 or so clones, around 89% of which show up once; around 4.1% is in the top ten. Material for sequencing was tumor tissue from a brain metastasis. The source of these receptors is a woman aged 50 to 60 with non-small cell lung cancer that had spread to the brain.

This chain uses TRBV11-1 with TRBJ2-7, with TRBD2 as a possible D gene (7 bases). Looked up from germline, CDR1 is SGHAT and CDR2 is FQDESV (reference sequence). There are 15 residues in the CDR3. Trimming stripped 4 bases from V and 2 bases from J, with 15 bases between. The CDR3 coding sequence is TGTGCCAGCAGCTCGATCTGCGGGGGCGCCTACGAGCAGTACTTC. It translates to CASSSICGGAYEQYF.

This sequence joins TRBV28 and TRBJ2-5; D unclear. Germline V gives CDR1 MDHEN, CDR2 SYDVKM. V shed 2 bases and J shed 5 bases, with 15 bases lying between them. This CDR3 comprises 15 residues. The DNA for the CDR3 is TGTGCCAGCAGTTTACCCCCCGTTGGGCCCGAGACCCAGTACTTC. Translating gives CASSLPPVGPETQYF.

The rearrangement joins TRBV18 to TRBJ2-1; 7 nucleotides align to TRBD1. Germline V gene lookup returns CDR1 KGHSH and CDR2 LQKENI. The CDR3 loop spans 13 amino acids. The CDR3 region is CGTTGQSYNEQFF. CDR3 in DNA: TGTGGTACTACGGGACAGAGTTACAATGAGCAGTTCTTC.

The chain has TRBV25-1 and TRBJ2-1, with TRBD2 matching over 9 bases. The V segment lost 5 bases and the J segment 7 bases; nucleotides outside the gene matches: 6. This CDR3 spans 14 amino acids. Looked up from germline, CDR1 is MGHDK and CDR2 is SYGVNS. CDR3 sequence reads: CASSIAGVRNEQFF. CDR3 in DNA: TGTGCCAGCAGTATAGCGGGGGTACGGAATGAGCAGTTCTTC.

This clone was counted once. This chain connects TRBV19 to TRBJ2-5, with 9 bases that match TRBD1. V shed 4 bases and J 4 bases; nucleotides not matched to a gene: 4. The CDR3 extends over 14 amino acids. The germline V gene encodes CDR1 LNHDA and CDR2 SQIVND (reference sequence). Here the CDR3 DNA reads TGTGCCAGTAGTACGGACAGGGGCTCAGAGACCCAGTACTTC. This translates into CASSTDRGSETQYF.

The CDR3 nucleotides read TGTGCCAGCTCTCCAAACCACAGCGGGGCGGGAGGCTACACCTTC. Translated: CASSPNHSGAGGYTF. The chain carries TRBV27 and TRBJ1-2, with D tentatively TRBD1 (5 bases). Germline CDR1 is MNHEY and CDR2 is SMNVEV (reference sequence). V was shortened by 8 bases and J by 8 bases, with 24 bases between the two germline ends. The CDR3 totals 15 residues.

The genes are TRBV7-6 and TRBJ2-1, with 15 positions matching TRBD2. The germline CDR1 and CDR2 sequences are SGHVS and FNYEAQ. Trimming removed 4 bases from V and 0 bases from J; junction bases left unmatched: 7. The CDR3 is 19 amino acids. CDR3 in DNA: TGTGCCAGCAGCTCTTTTGGACTAGCGGGGGGGCTCTCCTACAATGAGCAGTTCTTC. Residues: CASSSFGLAGGLSYNEQFF.

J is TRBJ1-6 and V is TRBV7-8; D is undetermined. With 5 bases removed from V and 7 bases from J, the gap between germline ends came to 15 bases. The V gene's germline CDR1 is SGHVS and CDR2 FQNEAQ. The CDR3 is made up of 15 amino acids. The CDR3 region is CASSGRAPWNSPLHF. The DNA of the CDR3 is TGTGCCAGCAGCGGAAGGGCCCCCTGGAATTCACCCCTCCACTTT. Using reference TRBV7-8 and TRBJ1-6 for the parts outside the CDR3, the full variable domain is GAGVSQSPRYKVAKRGQDVALRCDPISGHVSLFWYQQALGQGPEFLTYFQNEAQLDKSGLPSDRFFAERPEGSVSTLKIQRTQQEDSAVYLCASSGRAPWNSPLHFGNGTRLTVT.

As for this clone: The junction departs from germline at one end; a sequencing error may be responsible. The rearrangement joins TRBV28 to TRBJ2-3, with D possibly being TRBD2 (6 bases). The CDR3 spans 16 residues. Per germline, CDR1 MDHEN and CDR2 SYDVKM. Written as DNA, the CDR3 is TGTGCCAGCCGTTTAGGGGACCACTGGAGGGCAGATACGCAGTATTTT. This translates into CASRLGDHWRADTQYF.

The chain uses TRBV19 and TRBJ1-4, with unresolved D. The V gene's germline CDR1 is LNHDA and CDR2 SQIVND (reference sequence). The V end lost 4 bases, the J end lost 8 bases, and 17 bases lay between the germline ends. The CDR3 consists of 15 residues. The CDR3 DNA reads TGTGCCAGTAGTACCGTCGCGGGCTATGGAGAAAAACTGTTTTTT. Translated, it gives CASSTVAGYGEKLFF.

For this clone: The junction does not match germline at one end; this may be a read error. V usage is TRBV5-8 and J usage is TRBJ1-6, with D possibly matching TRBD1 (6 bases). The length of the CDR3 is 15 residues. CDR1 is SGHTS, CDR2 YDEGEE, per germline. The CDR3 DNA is TGTGCCGGCAGCGCCCGGACAGTTTATAATTCACCCCTCCACTTT. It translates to CAGSARTVYNSPLHF.

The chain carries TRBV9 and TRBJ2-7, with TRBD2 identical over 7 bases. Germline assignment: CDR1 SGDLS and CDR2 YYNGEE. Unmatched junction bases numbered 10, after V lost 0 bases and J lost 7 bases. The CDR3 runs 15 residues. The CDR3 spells CASSVASGPLGEQYF. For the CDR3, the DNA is TGTGCCAGCAGCGTAGCTAGCGGCCCCCTGGGAGAGCAGTACTTC.

This CDR3 is CASSPLQGSYEQYF. The CDR3 DNA reads as TGTGCCAGCTCACCACTTCAAGGCTCCTACGAGCAGTACTTC. The rearrangement uses TRBV18 and TRBJ2-7; D call uncertain. Germline V lookup: CDR1 KGHSH, CDR2 LQKENI. The CDR3 runs to 14 residues. Trimming cost V 1 base and J 0 bases, with 7 bases left between them.

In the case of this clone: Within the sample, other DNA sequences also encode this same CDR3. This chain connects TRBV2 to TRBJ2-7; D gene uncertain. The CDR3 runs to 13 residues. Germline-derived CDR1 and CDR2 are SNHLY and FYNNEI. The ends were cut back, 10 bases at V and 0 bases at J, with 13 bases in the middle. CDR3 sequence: CATTYMDSYEQYF. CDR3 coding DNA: TGTGCCACTACTTACATGGACTCCTACGAGCAGTACTTC.